This T cell receptor beta chain was found in a study of CXCR3-negative and CXCR3-positive naive CD8 T cells. As concerns this clonotype: Its antigen remains unknown.

Findings and limits, study-wide: With respect to TRBV-TRBJ usage, naive CXCR3-negative and CXCR3-positive cells were similar; memory differed.

Via 5' RACE with UMI labels, TRB cDNA libraries were prepared. From the 5' RACE reads, TCRdb lists one entry per CDR3 protein and no DNA. The table gives about 130,000 distinct CDR3 sequences; the top ten clones make up 0.29% of it. This CDR3 has 13 residues. The germline V gene has CDR1 SQVTM and CDR2 ANQGSEA. The chain combines TRBV29-1 with TRBJ2-7. The sample consisted of naive CXCR3- CD8+ T cells from blood. Subset of the sample: CD45RO-CCR7+CD27+CD95- naive CD8+ T cells lacking CXCR3 (TNR3-). The clonotype was recovered from a human donor in good health. Some clones in this sample may be carry-over from other donors' samples. This CDR3 is CSVWLGRTYEQYF.